This T cell receptor beta chain appears in the sequencing data of a study of blood T cell repertoires in COVID-19 (TCRdb year 2020). For the study in its entirety: The collaborator samples originated in the United States, Italy and Spain and spanned the acute and convalescent phases of COVID-19. The prospective study material was composed of cDNA or gDNA derived from T cells, B-cell-depleted T cells, or PBMCs. Subjects who had been exposed to COVID-19, were actively infected with it, or had recovered from it provided the deeply sampled blood TCRbeta repertoires that made up the dataset. A freely available public database, intended as a resource for researchers studying the immune response to SARS-CoV-2, is where the repertoires were released. Samples were obtained from the ongoing ImmuneRACE study (first 160 participants) and from 1,000 to 1,500 subjects provided by 6 global collaborators. The sample metadata nearly always contained a de-identified subject ID, COVID-19 status, age in years and sex. Where available, HLA class I and class II types were obtained from metadata supplied by the sample provider rather than from assay-based typing.

At one collaborating source in Seattle, patients were enrolled during active infection and were followed longitudinally through the course of disease. The collaborating institutions used their own protocols to collect whole blood in K2EDTA tubes. For TCRbeta analysis, collaborators shipped samples in one of three forms: frozen whole blood, isolated PBMCs, or DNA extracted from either of those sample types. With regard to this clone: Its specific antigen is unknown. Base qualities are not provided; no much larger clone lies one nucleotide away.

The CDR3 sequence holds 19 residues, the cysteine and phenylalanine included. The read is trimmed to its CDR3 DNA, 57 bases read in frame from base 1. V is cut back by 0 bases and J by 5 bases, with 12 bases in the junction unmatched. CDR1 SGDLS and CDR2 YYNGEE are derived from the germline V gene. Overall study results and their limits: The amount of clinical and demographic metadata varied by source and participant and was provided uncurated.

TCRbeta CDR3 regions were amplified from genomic DNA by means of the immunoSEQ Assay, a bias-controlled multiplex PCR. The original pipeline was this. Nucleated cell counts per sample were estimated from amplification of reference gene primers within the assay. To quantify the absolute abundance of each unique TCRbeta CDR3 rearrangement, sequence reads were collapsed and filtered. For each sample, productive Simpson clonality was calculated as the square root of Simpson's diversity index over productive rearrangements. The source is immuneACCESS, and TCRdb retained only in-frame sequences with V and J called. Part of the clones is not carried over; for the studies checked, unresolved V genes explain less than half of this, and the remainder is unexplained. The DNA was the basis for D and trimming; V, J and clone size are from that table. Recorded for this sample are some 220,000 clones; 82% of them occurred a single time. The ten most abundant clones make up roughly 5.1% of the sample.

Recombination linked TRBV9 to TRBJ2-2, and TRBD2 aligns with 11 junction nucleotides. This clonotype was sampled from a woman aged 70-85 years with COVID-19, enrolled during active disease. Sequenced: peripheral blood. The sequence in DNA is TGTGCCAGCAGCGTAGGGGGTAGCGGGAGGGCCGGTGTTACCGGGGAGCTGTTTTTT. It translates as CASSVGGSGRAGVTGELFF.